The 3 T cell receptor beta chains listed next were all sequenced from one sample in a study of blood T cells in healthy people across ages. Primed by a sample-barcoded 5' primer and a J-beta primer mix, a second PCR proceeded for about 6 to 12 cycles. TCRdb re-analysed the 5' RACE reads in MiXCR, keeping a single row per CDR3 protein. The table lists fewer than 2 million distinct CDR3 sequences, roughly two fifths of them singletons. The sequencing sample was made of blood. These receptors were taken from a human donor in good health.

The chain's CDR3 is CASSLVRRGAYNEQFF. CDR3 DNA sequence: TGTGCCAGCAGCTTGGTTAGGCGGGGGGCCTACAATGAGCAGTTCTTC. The V and J genes are TRBV5-5 and TRBJ2-1, with 8 positions matching TRBD2. The CDR3 is made up of 16 amino acids. The germline V gene has CDR1 SGHKS and CDR2 YYEKEE (reference sequence). V trimming: 0 bases; J trimming: 2 bases; junction bases outside the gene matches: 4. The whole variable domain, remainder taken from reference TRBV5-5 and TRBJ2-1, is DAGVTQSPTHLIKTRGQQVTLRCSPISGHKSVSWYQQVLGQGPQFIFQYYEKEERGRGNFPDRFSARQFPNYSSELNVNALLLGDSALYLCASSLVRRGAYNEQFFGPGTRLTVL.

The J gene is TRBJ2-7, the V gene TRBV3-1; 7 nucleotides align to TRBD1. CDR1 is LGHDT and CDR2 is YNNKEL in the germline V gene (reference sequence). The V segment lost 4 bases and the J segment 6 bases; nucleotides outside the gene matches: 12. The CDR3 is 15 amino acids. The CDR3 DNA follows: TGTGCCAGCAGCCCCCGACAGGGCCTCCGGCTCGAGCAGTACTTC. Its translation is CASSPRQGLRLEQYF.

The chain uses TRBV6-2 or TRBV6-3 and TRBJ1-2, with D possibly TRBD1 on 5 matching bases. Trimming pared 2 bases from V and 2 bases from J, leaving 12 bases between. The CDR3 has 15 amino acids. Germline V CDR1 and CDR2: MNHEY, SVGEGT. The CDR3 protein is CASSYAGEANYGYTF. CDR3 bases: TGTGCCAGCAGTTACGCGGGGGAAGCGAACTATGGCTACACCTTC.